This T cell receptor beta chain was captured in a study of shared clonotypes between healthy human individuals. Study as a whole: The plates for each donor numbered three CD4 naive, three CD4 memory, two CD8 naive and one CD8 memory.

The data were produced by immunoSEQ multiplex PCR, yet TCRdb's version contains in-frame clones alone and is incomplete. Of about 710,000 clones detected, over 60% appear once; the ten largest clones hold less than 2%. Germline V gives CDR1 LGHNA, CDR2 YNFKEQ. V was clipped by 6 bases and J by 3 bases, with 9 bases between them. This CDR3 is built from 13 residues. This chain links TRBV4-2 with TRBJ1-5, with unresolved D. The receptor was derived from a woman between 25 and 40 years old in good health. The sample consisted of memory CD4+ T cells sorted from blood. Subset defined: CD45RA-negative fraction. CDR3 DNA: TGTGCCAGCAGTCTCCGTGTCAATCAGCCCCAGCATTTT. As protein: CASSLRVNQPQHF.